The rows below give T cell receptor beta chains drawn from one sample of a study of blood T cell repertoires in COVID-19. Assay used: immunoSEQ multiplex PCR; TCRdb lists only in-frame clones, some missing. The sample carries about 360,000 clones, 86% recorded once. Specimen: peripheral blood. These receptor sequences come from a woman aged 55-75 years with COVID-19, enrolled during active disease. CDR3s include the opening cysteine and the closing phenylalanine or tryptophan. A D gene is named only where the DNA matches it firmly. A clone size is listed for some rows: how often the clone was seen (once, few, many), or a class if it is expanded.

v_gene,d_gene,j_gene,abundance,CDR3nt,CDR3aa
TRBV2,NA,TRBJ1-2,NA,TGTGCCAGCAGGAGCTATGGCTACACCTTC,CASRSYGYTF
TRBV29-1,NA,TRBJ1-1,NA,TGCAGCGTCAGGACAGAACAAGCTTTCTTT,CSVRTEQAFF
TRBV7-3,TRBD2,TRBJ2-1,NA,TGTGCCAGCAGCAGGACTAGGCTTGGTGAGCAGTTCTTC,CASSRTRLGEQFF
TRBV7-2,TRBD1,TRBJ2-3,NA,TGTGCCAGCAGCCTACGGCCCTTGGGACAGGGGGCAGATACGCAGTATTTT,CASSLRPLGQGADTQYF
TRBV5-6,NA,TRBJ1-6,NA,TGTGCCAGCAGCTTGGGTTCGGGATCCTATAATTCACCCCTCCACTTT,CASSLGSGSYNSPLHF
TRBV7-2,NA,TRBJ2-4,NA,TGTGCCAGCAGCTTAGGAGGGGGGGGCCTTGCCAAAAACATTCAGTACTTC,CASSLGGGGLAKNIQYF
TRBV7-2,TRBD2,TRBJ2-5,NA,TGTGCCAGCAGCTTAGTCCTTGGACTAGCGGGCGAAGAGACCCAGTACTTC,CASSLVLGLAGEETQYF
TRBV19,NA,TRBJ1-5,NA,TGTGCCAGTAGGGACAGATCCCTGGATCAGCCCCAGCATTTT,CASRDRSLDQPQHF
TRBV5-1,NA,TRBJ1-2,NA,TGCGCCAGCAGCCTATACTCTCGGGGGAGCTACACCTTC,CASSLYSRGSYTF
TRBV27,NA,TRBJ1-5,NA,TGTGCCAGCAGTTCCCGGACGGGAATCAGCAATCAGCCCCAGCATTTT,CASSSRTGISNQPQHF
TRBV6-5,NA,TRBJ2-3,NA,TGTGCCAGCAGTATGCTAGCGCCCCCAGATACGCAGTATTTT,CASSMLAPPDTQYF
TRBV5-5,NA,TRBJ2-7,NA,TGTGCCAGCAGCTTGCCAGGCACCCGCTACGAGCAGTACTTC,CASSLPGTRYEQYF
TRBV11-2,NA,TRBJ2-6,NA,TGTGCCAGCAGCTTAGAGGGCAGCTACTCTGGGGCCAACGTCCTGACTTTC,CASSLEGSYSGANVLTF
TRBV21-1,NA,TRBJ1-5,NA,TGTGCCGCGGAGGGCCCTAAAGATAGCAATCAGCCCCAGCATTTT,CAAEGPKDSNQPQHF
TRBV27,NA,TRBJ2-7,NA,TGTGCCAGCAGTTTTTCCACTACCTACGAGCAGTACTTC,CASSFSTTYEQYF
TRBV11-2,NA,TRBJ1-2,NA,TGTGCCAGCAGCTCCGAAGACGCAGGGATCTATGGCTACACCTTC,CASSSEDAGIYGYTF
TRBV6-5,NA,TRBJ1-1,NA,TGTGCCAGCAGTTACTCCCAGCTAGGGAACACTGAAGCTTTCTTT,CASSYSQLGNTEAFF
TRBV5-5,TRBD1,TRBJ1-2,NA,TGTGCCAGCAGCTTCGGACAGGGGGCGTTGAGATATGGCTACACCTTC,CASSFGQGALRYGYTF
TRBV10-3,NA,TRBJ2-5,NA,TGTGCCATCAGTGGGGACTTAGCGGCAGGGACCCAGTACTTC,CAISGDLAAGTQYF
TRBV7-2,TRBD1,TRBJ1-2,NA,TGTGCCAGCAGCTCCCGGACAGGGGGCTATGGCTACACCTTC,CASSSRTGGYGYTF
TRBV28,TRBD1,TRBJ1-4,once,TGTGCCAGCAGTTCGACAGGGGCAGGAGAAAAACTGTTTTTT,CASSSTGAGEKLFF
TRBV2,TRBD2,TRBJ2-2,NA,TGTGCCAGCGGAAGGCTAGCGGGGCCCCACACCGGGGAGCTGTTTTTT,CASGRLAGPHTGELFF
TRBV12-3/TRBV12-4,TRBD2,TRBJ2-7,NA,TGTGCCAGCAGGAGCGGGGGCGGAGACGAGCAGTACTTC,CASRSGGGDEQYF
TRBV13,NA,TRBJ2-2,NA,TGTGCCAGCAGCCGTTATTCGGGGACATCTAACACCGGGGAGCTGTTTTTT,CASSRYSGTSNTGELFF
TRBV11-3,NA,TRBJ2-7,NA,TGTGCCAGCAGCTTAGGGGGAGGAGGGGTAAGGTACTTC,CASSLGGGGVRYF
TRBV7-9,NA,TRBJ2-7,NA,TGTGCCAGCAGCTTAACCGGGATCCCCTCCTACGAGCAGTACTTC,CASSLTGIPSYEQYF
TRBV7-2,NA,TRBJ2-3,few,TGTGCCAGCAGCTTCGGGGTTTATCCACCCACAGATACGCAGTATTTT,CASSFGVYPPTDTQYF
TRBV4-1,TRBD1,TRBJ1-1,NA,TGCGCCAGCACACAGGGACAGGGAGTGGAAGGCACTGAAGCTTTCTTT,CASTQGQGVEGTEAFF
TRBV3-1/TRBV3-2,TRBD2,TRBJ2-5,NA,TGTGCCAGCAGCCAACTAGCGGGGGGGCCAGGGGAGACCCAGTACTTC,CASSQLAGGPGETQYF
TRBV12-3/TRBV12-4,TRBD1,TRBJ1-2,once,TGTGCCAGCAGTTTTGGGACAGTCTATGGCTACACCTTC,CASSFGTVYGYTF
TRBV2,NA,TRBJ1-1,NA,TGTGCCAGCAGTGAATTAAACTCAGGGGCGGGTACTGAAGCTTTCTTT,CASSELNSGAGTEAFF
TRBV4-1,NA,TRBJ2-3,NA,TGCGCCAGCAGCCAAAGGCCGGGTATATCGTCGGATACGCAGTATTTT,CASSQRPGISSDTQYF
TRBV15,NA,TRBJ1-4,NA,TGTGCCACCAGCAGCCCGAACACAGGGAATGAAAAACTGTTTTTT,CATSSPNTGNEKLFF
TRBV2,NA,TRBJ2-1,NA,TGTGCCAGTAGAGAGGAAGTGGGGGGGTTCTTC,CASREEVGGFF
TRBV4-1,TRBD2,TRBJ2-3,NA,TGCGCCAGCAGCCAAGACGGAGCGGGGGGGCATAAAGATACGCAGTATTTT,CASSQDGAGGHKDTQYF
TRBV13,NA,TRBJ1-2,NA,TGTGCCAGCAGCGCCGACAGAAATGGCTACACCTTC,CASSADRNGYTF
TRBV9,TRBD1,TRBJ2-5,NA,TGTGCCAGCAGCTCATCCCCGCGGGGACAGGGGCAAGAGACCCAGTACTTC,CASSSSPRGQGQETQYF
TRBV19,NA,TRBJ1-5,NA,TGTGCCAGTAGGAAGGAGGGTGGGGGGGTTCTGAGCAATCAGCCCCAGCATTTT,CASRKEGGGVLSNQPQHF
TRBV5-1,NA,TRBJ2-7,NA,TGCGCCAGCAGCTTGGGCTCCAGGGGGCAGTACTTC,CASSLGSRGQYF
TRBV5-1,NA,TRBJ1-4,NA,TGCGCCAGCAGCTTGGAACCCAGGGTTGCTGAAAAACTGTTTTTT,CASSLEPRVAEKLFF
TRBV11-3,NA,TRBJ1-1,NA,TGTGCCAGCAGCTTGGGGGGGCCAGAGAACACTGAAGCTTTCTTT,CASSLGGPENTEAFF
TRBV7-2,TRBD1,TRBJ2-4,NA,TGTGCCAGCAGCTTATACTTGGCAGGGGGCGGAAACATTCAGTACTTC,CASSLYLAGGGNIQYF